The following is a T cell receptor (beta chain) sequence with its context. Its antigen is currently unknown. Trimming left V 7 bases short and J 5 bases short, with 14 bases between. CDR1 and CDR2 from the germline V gene are WSHSY and SAAADI. This CDR3 spans 13 amino acids. This entry is derived from a study of T cell responses to AZD1222 COVID-19 vaccine. Study results and limitations: Among vaccine-associated CD4 TCRs, coverage spanned spike, with dominance at 160-218 and 743-854. Two AZD1222 doses significantly raised spike-specific TCR breadth and depth over controls. The donor group comprised mostly white British people and more females; the analysis possibly underestimated clonal diversity.

This table comes from immunoSEQ multiplex PCR, and its TCRdb copy is limited to in-frame clones, with some not included. Here the sample spans 250,000 to 300,000 clones, 85% to 95% being singletons. The sequence came from an adult who received the AZD1222 COVID-19 vaccine. This chain links TRBV10-2 with TRBJ2-5, with a tentative D call TRBD1 (5 bases). The starting material was peripheral blood, obtained 28 days after the second AZD1222 dose. The CDR3 loop is CASTPTAPETQYF. Written as DNA, the CDR3 is TGCGCCAGCACCCCGACAGCCCCTGAGACCCAGTACTTC.